These T cell receptor beta chains were read from a single sample in a study of blood T cell repertoires in COVID-19. Generated by immunoSEQ multiplex PCR, the TCRdb table keeps only in-frame clones and is missing some. Of a few hundred thousand clones listed, 87% are singletons. The sequenced material came from PBMCs or T cells enriched from blood (not recorded which). Every receptor here comes from a woman aged 18-29 years who had recovered from COVID-19. Each CDR3 is given with its conserved first and last residue. Each record gives: V gene, D gene, clone size, J gene, CDR3 protein, CDR3 DNA. A D gene is named only where the DNA matches it firmly. For some rows the clone size is stated as once, few or many, or as a class when expanded; others skip it.

>TRBV2|-|-|TRBJ1-6
CASTPSVLSSYNSPLHF
TGTGCCAGCACTCCATCGGTTTTGAGCTCCTATAATTCACCCCTCCACTTT
>TRBV7-3|TRBD2|-|TRBJ2-3
CASSLRLAGTTDTQYF
TGTGCCAGCAGCTTAAGACTAGCGGGGACCACAGATACGCAGTATTTT
>TRBV30|-|-|TRBJ1-1
CAGKGYTEAFF
TGTGCCGGTAAGGGGTACACTGAAGCTTTCTTT
>TRBV24-1|-|-|TRBJ1-2
CATTRSQDSRSYGYTF
TGTGCCACCACCCGCTCCCAGGACAGTAGGAGCTATGGCTACACCTTC
>TRBV2|-|few|TRBJ1-2
CASSVDSANYGYTF
TGTGCCAGCAGTGTAGACAGCGCTAACTATGGCTACACCTTC
>TRBV11-2|TRBD1|-|TRBJ1-2
CASRGQGYGYTF
TGTGCCAGCAGGGGACAGGGGTATGGCTACACCTTC
>TRBV5-6|TRBD1|once|TRBJ2-7
CASSLDRGSYEQYF
TGTGCCAGCAGCTTGGACAGGGGGAGCTACGAGCAGTACTTC
>TRBV19|-|-|TRBJ1-5
CASSGLAYGNQPQHF
TGTGCCAGTAGCGGTTTAGCCTATGGCAATCAGCCCCAGCATTTT
>TRBV9|TRBD2|once|TRBJ2-3
CASSVDEREGDTQYF
TGTGCCAGCAGCGTAGATGAGCGGGAGGGGGATACGCAGTATTTT
>TRBV6-2/TRBV6-3|TRBD2|-|TRBJ2-1
CASSSPSGTSDYNEQFF
TGTGCCAGCAGTTCCCCGTCCGGGACTAGCGACTACAATGAGCAGTTCTTC
>TRBV28|TRBD2|-|TRBJ2-7
CASSLRPSGRTSYEQYF
TGTGCCAGCAGTTTACGGCCTAGCGGGAGGACTTCCTACGAGCAGTACTTC
>TRBV7-8|-|-|TRBJ2-1
CASSQRWGEDEQFF
TGTGCCAGCAGCCAGCGTTGGGGGGAGGATGAGCAGTTCTTC
>TRBV5-1|-|-|TRBJ2-7
CASSLQGPGPSYEQYF
TGCGCCAGCAGCTTGCAGGGGCCAGGGCCTTCCTACGAGCAGTACTTC
>TRBV7-2|-|few|TRBJ1-1
CASSERSGADTEAFF
TGTGCCAGCAGCGAACGCTCCGGCGCGGATACAGAAGCTTTCTTT
>TRBV2|-|-|TRBJ1-2
CASSDPGFGYTF
TGTGCCAGCAGTGATCCGGGGTTTGGCTACACCTTC
>TRBV11-2|-|-|TRBJ2-7
CASSRGTDFYEQYF
TGTGCCAGCAGCCGCGGGACCGATTTCTACGAGCAGTACTTC
>TRBV28|TRBD1|once|TRBJ2-6
CASRLSGTGGLWSGANVLTF
TGTGCCAGCAGACTTTCTGGGACAGGGGGCTTATGGTCTGGGGCCAACGTCCTGACTTTC
>TRBV19|-|-|TRBJ2-1
CASRRDRLNEQFF
TGTGCCAGTAGGCGGGACAGACTCAATGAGCAGTTCTTC
>TRBV5-1|TRBD2|-|TRBJ2-1
CASSLGLRGVGSNNEQFF
TGCGCCAGCAGCTTGGGGTTACGGGGGGTCGGGTCGAACAATGAGCAGTTCTTC
>TRBV11-2|TRBD2|-|TRBJ2-1
CASSLDGSAGGYNEQFF
TGTGCCAGCAGCTTAGATGGGTCTGCGGGAGGGTACAATGAGCAGTTCTTC
>TRBV11-2|-|-|TRBJ2-1
CASSLVRGLYNEQFF
TGTGCCAGCAGCTTAGTACGAGGACTATACAATGAGCAGTTCTTC
>TRBV30|TRBD2|once|TRBJ2-1
CAWTGGAPSYNEQFF
TGTGCCTGGACGGGGGGGGCCCCGTCCTACAATGAGCAGTTCTTC